This entry lists 5 T cell receptor beta chains sequenced from one sample in a study of T cell repertoires in cytomegalovirus infection. TCRdb itself ran the reads through MiXCR, one entry per CDR3 protein. The sample has 700,000 to 900,000 distinct CDR3 sequences, about 29% seen once. No antigens are known for them. The sequences come from cultured CD8+ T cells from PBMCs, collected from culture after CMV antigen stimulation. These receptors all come from a human donor in good health (CMV status not recorded). Some clones in this sample may be carry-over from other donors' samples.

This clonotype came up many times. V gene TRBV7-6 combines with J gene TRBJ2-3; D remains unclear. Germline loops: CDR1 SGHVS, CDR2 FNYEAQ. The CDR3 is made up of 14 amino acids. V was shortened by 3 bases and J by 0 bases, with 7 bases between the two germline ends. CDR3 bases: TGTGCCAGCAGCTTTCCCCAGAGCACAGATACGCAGTATTTT. This translates into CASSFPQSTDTQYF.

DNA of the CDR3: TGTGCCAGCAGCGTAGAGGGGCGTGCGGGGGGCCTCCCCTACAATGAGCAGTTCTTC. Translating gives CASSVEGRAGGLPYNEQFF. The chain carries TRBV9 and TRBJ2-1; 8 nucleotides agree with TRBD2. CDR1 SGDLS and CDR2 YYNGEE come from the germline V gene. Trimming cost V 0 bases and J 2 bases; bases outside gene matches: 13. The CDR3 is made up of 19 amino acids.

This clonotype was observed a handful of times. Written as DNA, the CDR3 is TGTGCCAGCAGCTTGGGGACAGGGAGACAGTACGTC. It translates to CASSLGTGRQYV. V and J are TRBV7-2 and TRBJ2-7; 9 nucleotides match TRBD1. The CDR3 sequence is 12 residues long. Germline assignment: CDR1 SGHTA and CDR2 FQGNSA. The junction had 4 bases not matched to a gene; V was cut back by 3 bases and J by 10 bases.

The chain couples TRBV20-1 to TRBJ2-1; D is ambiguous. The CDR3 contains 16 residues. Germline V gene data show CDR1 as DFQATT and CDR2 as SNEGSKA (reference sequence). The ends were cut back, 0 bases at V and 0 bases at J, with 12 bases in the middle. The CDR3 DNA reads TGCAGTGCTAGAGAGGGGTCCCCGAGCTCCTACAATGAGCAGTTCTTC. Its translation: CSAREGSPSSYNEQFF.

This clonotype came up once. The chain is built from TRBV15 and TRBJ2-1, with a weak D call TRBD2 (5 bases). This CDR3 has 13 amino acids. Trimming shortened V by 3 bases and J by 7 bases, and 10 bases separated the two germline ends. The germline V gene encodes CDR1 LNHNV and CDR2 YYDKDF (reference sequence). In nucleotides, the CDR3 is TGTGCCACCAGCAGGGACTCCCCGAATGAGCAGTTCTTC. Its protein product is CATSRDSPNEQFF.